The sequence of this T cell receptor (beta chain) was determined in a study of cytomegalovirus exposure and HLA in healthy donors. About the study: Out of 398 genotyped donors, about 81% belonged to the Caucasian-associated ancestry cluster.

Germline V gene sequence: CDR1 MDHEN, CDR2 SYDVKM. The CDR3 spans 14 residues. V was pared by 8 bases and J by 0 bases, with 5 bases of the junction left unmatched. The study ran its PCR with 60 Vbeta and 13 Jbeta primers. Per the original methods: A later analysis counted 65 million to 95 million unique TCR beta chains, 9.5 million to 12 million shared. Profiled with immunoSEQ multiplex PCR; TCRdb holds only in-frame clones, not every one. V, J and clone size derive from that table, while D and trimming were established from the DNA sequence. The sample consists of approximately 90,000 clones, under 9% of them appearing once. About this clone itself: No antigen is known for it.

General study points: Several of the most significant clusters were apparently associated with common viral pathogens in a later analysis.

The sample was PBMCs. The rearrangement joins TRBV28 to TRBJ1-2, with TRBD1 matching 8 bases. This TCR was sampled from a man in his forties or fifties in good health and CMV-seronegative. CDR3 region: CASVGTGPNYGYTF. The CDR3 nucleotides read TGTGCCAGCGTCGGGACAGGCCCTAACTATGGCTACACCTTC.